The 7 T cell receptor beta chains listed next were all sequenced from one sample in a study of T-cell reconstitution after alpha-beta-depleted transplantation in children. Researchers prepared the TCRbeta library using unique molecular identifiers, the study reports. TCRdb fed the PCR reads into MiXCR, producing one record per CDR3 protein. The sample records about 980,000 distinct CDR3 sequences, about 26% being singletons. Sequenced material: PBMCs, mostly from graft donor cells, taken 360 days after TCRalphabeta/CD19-depleted stem cell transplant. These receptors were taken from a boy younger than two who had a stem cell transplant for SCID, so the T cells may come from the graft donor.

This clonotype has just a few counts. This chain links TRBV12-3 or TRBV12-4 with TRBJ2-1, with a weak D call TRBD1 (6 bases). The CDR3 covers 15 residues. V dropped 4 bases and J dropped 7 bases, with 17 bases sitting between them. The CDR3 DNA follows: TGTGCCAGCAGTTGGGTCGGGACACGGCGGAATGAGCAGTTCTTC. Encoded protein: CASSWVGTRRNEQFF.

This clonotype was observed a handful of times. V is TRBV20-1 and J is TRBJ2-5; D is possibly TRBD2 (5 bases). The CDR3 has 15 residues. In germline, CDR1 is DFQATT, CDR2 SNEGSKA (reference sequence). Trimming shortened V by 3 bases and J by 4 bases, and 18 bases separated the two germline ends. The CDR3 DNA reads as TGCAGTGCTAGTGCCCCACGAGGGATCGGAGAGACCCAGTACTTC. Protein product: CSASAPRGIGETQYF.

This chain links TRBV5-1 with TRBJ1-1; D remains ambiguous. Trimming shortened V by 4 bases and J by 0 bases, and 10 bases separated the two germline ends. The CDR3 sequence is 14 residues long. The germline V gene encodes CDR1 SGHRS and CDR2 YFSETQ. For the CDR3, the DNA is TGCGCCAGCAGCATTTCCCCCATGAACACTGAAGCTTTCTTT. Amino acids: CASSISPMNTEAFF.

The CDR3 region is CSVGPQGYEQYF. The CDR3, as DNA: TGCAGCGTGGGCCCCCAGGGCTACGAGCAGTACTTC. This chain uses TRBV29-1 with TRBJ2-7; D is possibly TRBD1 (5 bases). The V gene's germline CDR1 is SQVTM and CDR2 ANQGSEA. This CDR3 contains 12 residues. The V and J ends lost 6 bases and 3 bases respectively, with 12 bases between them.

The J gene is TRBJ1-1, the V gene TRBV18; D call uncertain. Germline V gives CDR1 KGHSH, CDR2 LQKENI. The CDR3 spans 17 residues. Trimming stripped 2 bases from V and 0 bases from J, with 16 bases between. CDR3 region: CASSPFERPVLNTEAFF. CDR3 nucleotide sequence: TGTGCCAGCTCACCATTTGAACGCCCCGTTCTGAACACTGAAGCTTTCTTT.

This clonotype was seen more than once but under ten times. The chain couples TRBV5-6 to TRBJ2-6, with TRBD2 matching over 13 bases. Germline V gives CDR1 SGHDT, CDR2 YYEEEE. This CDR3 comprises 19 residues. Trimming at V came to 2 bases and at J to 0 bases, leaving 5 bases not matched to a gene. CDR3 residues: CASSFSRTSGGSGANVLTF. The CDR3 region has the DNA TGTGCCAGCAGCTTTAGCCGGACTAGCGGGGGCTCTGGGGCCAACGTCCTGACTTTC.

This clonotype was counted only a few times. The chain combines TRBV4-2 with TRBJ2-7; D not resolved. This CDR3 spans 16 amino acids. The germline V gene encodes CDR1 LGHNA and CDR2 YNFKEQ. Trimming removed 0 bases from V and 0 bases from J, with 12 bases in between. The CDR3 nucleotides are TGTGCCAGCAGCCAAGATTCCAGCCTGAGCTCCTACGAGCAGTACTTC. It is translated as CASSQDSSLSSYEQYF.